Listed below are T cell receptor beta chains from one sample, sequenced in a study of vaccination and CD4 T cells after COVID-19. Their antigens remain unidentified. TCRdb recomputed calls from the PCR reads with MiXCR, one row per CDR3 protein. Among more than 15,000 distinct CDR3 sequences listed, less than 60% were seen once. Sequenced material: CD4+ T cells from blood, cultured in vitro. The receptor source for this set is a human donor who had recovered from COVID-19. Each CDR3 is given with its conserved first and last residue. D genes are given only for firm matches. Clone size is given for some rows only: seen once, a few or many times, or a class if the clone is expanded.

few	.	TRBJ1-1	TRBV6-1	TGTGCCAGCAGCTTATTCGGGGGTAACACTGAAGCTTTCTTT	CASSLFGGNTEAFF
.	.	TRBJ1-2	TRBV6-2/TRBV6-3	TGTGCCAGCAGACAAGCAGGAAGAGGATCCTATGGCTACACCTTC	CASRQAGRGSYGYTF
few	.	TRBJ1-4	TRBV20-1	TGCAGTGCTAGAGATATGGAGGGTGAAAAACTGTTTTTT	CSARDMEGEKLFF
.	TRBD2	TRBJ2-7	TRBV20-1	TGCAGTGCTAGAGATCCGGGGGGGGACGAGCAGTACTTC	CSARDPGGDEQYF
.	TRBD1	TRBJ1-5	TRBV20-1	TGCAGTGCTAGGACCACAGGGGGCAATCAGCCCCAGCATTTT	CSARTTGGNQPQHF
.	.	TRBJ1-5	TRBV10-1	TGCGCCAGCAGTGAATCGTCAGTCCGGCCCCAGCATTTT	CASSESSVRPQHF
.	.	TRBJ2-2	TRBV2	TGTGCCAGCAAGTGGGATCCGAACACCGGGGAGCTGTTTTTT	CASKWDPNTGELFF
.	.	TRBJ1-3	TRBV10-3	TGTGCCATCAGTGAGTCGAATCCTGGAAACACCATATATTTT	CAISESNPGNTIYF
.	.	TRBJ1-5	TRBV12-3/TRBV12-4	TGTGCCAGCAGTTTGGCATTTAGCAATCAGCCCCAGCATTTT	CASSLAFSNQPQHF
.	TRBD1	TRBJ1-4	TRBV6-1	TGTGCCAGCAGTGAAGGGACAGGGAATGAAAAACTGTTTTTT	CASSEGTGNEKLFF
.	TRBD2	TRBJ2-5	TRBV27	TGTGCCAGCAGTCCCTGGCCGGGGGGGGAGACCCAGTACTTC	CASSPWPGGETQYF
.	TRBD2	TRBJ2-1	TRBV7-2	TGTGCCAGCAGCCATCCTCGGGACAGATATAGCGGGAGTCCCCACTTCTCCTACAATGAGCAGTTCTTC	CASSHPRDRYSGSPHFSYNEQFF
.	TRBD2	TRBJ2-7	TRBV20-1	TGCAGTGCTAGGGCTAGCGGGAGTTTAGCGTCCTACGAGCAGTACTTC	CSARASGSLASYEQYF
few	TRBD1	TRBJ1-2	TRBV3-1	TGTGCCAGCAGCCCGCGGGACAGTTATGGCTACACCTTC	CASSPRDSYGYTF
.	.	TRBJ2-2	TRBV28	TGTGCCAGCAGTTTGGGGAACACCGGGGAGCTGTTTTTT	CASSLGNTGELFF
.	.	TRBJ1-2	TRBV30	TGTGCCTGGAGTGTAACGGCCTGGTCCTACACCTTC	CAWSVTAWSYTF
.	TRBD2	TRBJ2-5	TRBV2	TGTGCCAGCAGTGAGAGGTTAGCGGGAGGGGAGACCCAGTACTTC	CASSERLAGGETQYF
.	.	TRBJ1-2	TRBV6-5	TGTGCCAGCAGTTACTTGGGGGGGGCTGGCTACACCTTC	CASSYLGGAGYTF
.	.	TRBJ2-6	TRBV19	TGTGCCTGTGGGAAAGCGGCGGGGGCCAACGTCCTGACTTTC	CACGKAAGANVLTF
.	.	TRBJ1-1	TRBV20-1	TGCAGTGCCGCTCCTCGTTTGGCCACTGAAGCTTTCTTT	CSAAPRLATEAFF
few	TRBD2	TRBJ2-1	TRBV11-2	TGTGCCAGCAGCTTAGAGCCTCCGGGACTAGCGGGGAATGAGCAGTTCTTC	CASSLEPPGLAGNEQFF
.	.	TRBJ1-5	TRBV12-3/TRBV12-4	TGTGCCAGCAGTTTGAACCAGAGGGGTCAGCCCCAGCATTTT	CASSLNQRGQPQHF
large	.	TRBJ1-2	TRBV19	TGTGCCAGTAGTATCGGGGGATCCGGCTACACCTTC	CASSIGGSGYTF
.	TRBD1	TRBJ2-5	TRBV6-1	TGTGCCAGCAGTGGTACAGGGGGGAGAGAGACCCAGTACTTC	CASSGTGGRETQYF
.	.	TRBJ1-2	TRBV24-1	TGTGCCACCAGTGACCGGGGGTGGCAGGGCTACACCTTC	CATSDRGWQGYTF
few	.	TRBJ2-7	TRBV6-5	TGTGCCAGCAGTTACTCGGGAGACTACGAGCAGTACTTC	CASSYSGDYEQYF
.	TRBD1	TRBJ1-4	TRBV28	TGTGCCAGCAGACCAGGACAGGCGGGCGAAAAACTGTTTTTT	CASRPGQAGEKLFF